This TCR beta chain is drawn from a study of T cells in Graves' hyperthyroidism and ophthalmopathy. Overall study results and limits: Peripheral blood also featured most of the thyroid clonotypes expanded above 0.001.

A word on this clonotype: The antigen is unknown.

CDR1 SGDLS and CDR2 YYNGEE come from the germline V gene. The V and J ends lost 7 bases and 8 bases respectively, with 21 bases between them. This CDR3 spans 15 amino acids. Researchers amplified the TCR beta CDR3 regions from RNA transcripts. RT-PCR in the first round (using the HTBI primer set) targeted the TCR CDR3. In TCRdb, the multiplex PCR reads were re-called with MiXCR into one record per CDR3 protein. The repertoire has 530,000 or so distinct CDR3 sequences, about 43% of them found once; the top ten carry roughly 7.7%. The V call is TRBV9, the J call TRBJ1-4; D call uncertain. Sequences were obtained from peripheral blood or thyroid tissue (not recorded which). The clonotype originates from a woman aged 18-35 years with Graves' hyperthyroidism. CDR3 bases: TGTGCCAGCGGTAAAGAAGTTGGGTACTCGGAAAAACTGTTTTTT. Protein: CASGKEVGYSEKLFF.